Listed here are 27 T cell receptor beta chains from one sample, sequenced in a study of PD-1 blockade in mismatch repair-deficient tumors (TCRdb year 2017). The library relied on the immunoSEQ multiplex PCR assay. Sourced from immuneACCESS, this table was stored by TCRdb with only in-frame sequences that have V and J called. A share of the clones is absent; for the studies checked, an unresolved V gene accounts for under half, and the remainder has no known explanation. The table for this sample lists 76,000 or so clones; roughly 80% of them were counted only once. The ten top clones hold 5% to 7% of the sample. The material was peripheral blood, obtained 44 weeks after starting pembrolizumab. Source of these receptors: an adult with mismatch repair-deficient cancer.

The chain couples TRBV4-3 to TRBJ2-2, with 8 nucleotides matching TRBD1. Trimming at V came to 0 bases and at J to 6 bases, leaving 21 bases not matched to a gene. The CDR3 spans 21 residues. Per germline, CDR1 LGHNA and CDR2 YSLEER. CDR3 DNA sequence: TGCGCCAGCAGCCAAGATCAACCGGACAGGGTGGAGGGGTCGAGGTCCGGGGAGCTGTTTTTT. It encodes CASSQDQPDRVEGSRSGELFF.

The chain has TRBV6-1 and TRBJ2-5, with D maybe TRBD1 (5 bases). With 4 bases removed from V and 5 bases from J, the gap between germline ends came to 11 bases. The CDR3 consists of 13 residues. Germline V gene data show CDR1 as MNHNS and CDR2 as SASEGT. The CDR3 loop is CASSARTRETQYF. CDR3 in DNA: TGTGCCAGCAGTGCTAGGACACGGGAGACCCAGTACTTC.

The chain combines TRBV4-1 with TRBJ1-4; D unresolved. CDR3 size: 14 residues. Trimming left V 8 bases short and J 6 bases short, with 16 bases between. Germline values: CDR1 MGHRA, CDR2 YSYEKL. The CDR3 here is CASGEALSDEKLFF. For the CDR3, the DNA is TGCGCCAGCGGCGAGGCACTATCTGATGAAAAACTGTTTTTT.

This chain connects TRBV11-2 to TRBJ2-2, with TRBD1 as a possible D gene (6 bases). The CDR3 is 16 amino acids. Germline V lookup: CDR1 SGHAT, CDR2 FQNNGV. Trimming removed 5 bases from V and 1 base from J, with 14 bases in between. CDR3 protein: CASSQRTALNTGELFF. The CDR3 DNA sequence: TGTGCCAGCAGCCAACGGACAGCGCTGAACACCGGGGAGCTGTTTTTT.

This chain joins TRBV5-4 and TRBJ2-1, with TRBD2 matching 7 bases. V shed 0 bases and J 2 bases; nucleotides not matched to a gene: 2. This CDR3 is built from 15 residues. Per the germline V gene, CDR1 is SGHNT and CDR2 is YYREEE (reference sequence). In DNA form, the CDR3 reads TGTGCCAGCAGCTTGGCTAGCGGAGCCTACAATGAGCAGTTCTTC. Its translation: CASSLASGAYNEQFF.

The chain employs TRBV7-2 and TRBJ1-6; 11 bases fit TRBD1. This CDR3 has 15 amino acids. The V gene's germline CDR1 is SGHTA and CDR2 FQGNSA. Trimming at V came to 2 bases and at J to 10 bases, leaving 4 bases not matched to a gene. CDR3 amino acids: CASSLSGTGGSPLHF. The CDR3 bases are TGTGCCAGCAGCTTAAGTGGGACAGGGGGATCACCCCTCCACTTT.

The chain joins TRBV19 to TRBJ2-1; unclear D gene. With 2 bases removed from V and 0 bases from J, the gap between germline ends came to 5 bases. This CDR3 spans 14 amino acids. Germline values: CDR1 LNHDA, CDR2 SQIVND (reference sequence). The CDR3 sequence: CASSIPSSYNEQFF. In nucleotides, the CDR3 is TGTGCCAGTAGTATACCGAGCTCCTACAATGAGCAGTTCTTC. The variable domain in full, completed from reference TRBV19 and TRBJ2-1, reads DGGITQSPKYLFRKEGQNVTLSCEQNLNHDAMYWYRQDPGQGLRLIYYSQIVNDFQKGDIAEGYSVSREKKESFPLTVTSAQKNPTAFYLCASSIPSSYNEQFFGPGTRLTVL.

The rearrangement uses TRBV25-1 and TRBJ2-1; D gene ambiguous. Trimming left V 1 base short and J 0 bases short, with 10 bases between. Per the germline V gene, CDR1 is MGHDK and CDR2 is SYGVNS. The CDR3 length is 16 residues. The CDR3 DNA reads TGTGCCAGCAGTGAATCCAAGGGTATCTCCTACAATGAGCAGTTCTTC. This gives the protein CASSESKGISYNEQFF.

This chain joins TRBV18 and TRBJ2-3; no clear D gene. CDR1 is KGHSH and CDR2 is LQKENI in the germline V gene. Trimming removed 2 bases at V and 2 bases at J, with 11 bases between. CDR3 length: 15 residues. CDR3 bases: TGTGCCAGCTCACCAATGCCCGGCCTCACAGATACGCAGTATTTT. It yields the protein CASSPMPGLTDTQYF.

The J gene is TRBJ1-2, the V gene TRBV7-2, with D possibly being TRBD1 (5 bases). CDR1 is SGHTA, CDR2 FQGNSA, per germline. This CDR3 is built from 16 residues. Trimming removed 5 bases from V and 0 bases from J, with 16 bases in between. This CDR3 reads CASSLGGREANYGYTF. The DNA of the CDR3 is TGTGCCAGCAGCCTCGGGGGTCGAGAAGCTAACTATGGCTACACCTTC.

The CDR3 DNA reads TGCGCCAGTTCGACAGGGGGAACAAGTGGAAACACCATATATTTT. It translates to CASSTGGTSGNTIYF. V usage is TRBV5-1 and J usage is TRBJ1-3; 9 bases agree with TRBD1. Germline V gene data show CDR1 as SGHRS and CDR2 as YFSETQ. The CDR3 is 15 amino acids. The junction had 9 bases not matched to a gene; V was cut back by 8 bases and J by 3 bases.

The chain is built from TRBV6-5 and TRBJ1-1, with D unclear. The CDR3 length is 12 residues. Germline V gene sequence: CDR1 MNHEY, CDR2 SVGAGI. V gave up 11 bases and J gave up 0 bases, with 10 bases separating them. This CDR3 reads CASLALNTEAFF. CDR3 DNA: TGTGCCTCCCTGGCACTGAACACTGAAGCTTTCTTT.

This sequence joins TRBV4-1 and TRBJ1-2; no clear D gene. This CDR3 contains 13 residues. Germline CDR1 is MGHRA and CDR2 is YSYEKL. With 0 bases removed from V and 8 bases from J, the gap between germline ends came to 10 bases. In DNA form, the CDR3 reads TGCGCCAGCAGCCAAGATATCTGGCGGGGCTACACCTTC. Translating it yields CASSQDIWRGYTF.

V gene TRBV11-2 combines with J gene TRBJ2-2; 12 bases are shared with TRBD2. Trimming removed 4 bases from V and 2 bases from J; junction bases left unmatched: 2. This CDR3 has 16 residues. Germline CDR1 and CDR2: SGHAT and FQNNGV. The CDR3 region has the DNA TGTGCCAGCAGCTCACTAGCGGGAGGAAACACCGGGGAGCTGTTTTTT. Its protein product is CASSSLAGGNTGELFF.

V and J are TRBV14 and TRBJ2-1; 12 bases align to TRBD2. The length of the CDR3 is 18 residues. V lost 1 base and J lost 7; bases outside the gene matches: 11. Germline V gene lookup returns CDR1 SGHDN and CDR2 FVKESK. CDR3 in DNA: TGTGCCAGCAGCCAAGCGCTAGCGGGAGGGCCGGGAAGAAATGAGCAGTTCTTC. Amino acid sequence: CASSQALAGGPGRNEQFF.

The chain is built from TRBV29-1 and TRBJ2-7; D remains unclear. The CDR3 consists of 14 residues. V was trimmed by 7 bases and J by 0 bases, leaving 16 bases between them. Per germline, CDR1 SQVTM and CDR2 ANQGSEA. CDR3 loop: CSALLTLSSYEQYF. As DNA, the CDR3 is TGCAGCGCGCTACTAACCCTCAGCTCCTACGAGCAGTACTTC.

Worth noting for this clone: One end of the junction fails to match germline, which may point to a read error. This sequence joins TRBV7-7 and TRBJ2-1; TRBD2 matches at 8 bases. This CDR3 region has 13 residues. The germline gives CDR1 SSHAT, CDR2 FNYEAQ (reference sequence). CDR3 sequence reads: CASSLAGRNEQFF. As DNA, the CDR3 is TGTGCTAGCAGCTTAGCGGGGCGGAATGAGCAGTTCTTC.

V usage is TRBV9 and J usage is TRBJ1-1; D is unclear. Germline-derived CDR1 and CDR2 are SGDLS and YYNGEE. CDR3 length equals 14 residues. V lost 0 bases and J 5 bases, leaving 11 bases between the germline ends. CDR3 nucleotide sequence: TGTGCCAGCAGCGTAGGTGGGGTTGAGACTGAAGCTTTCTTT. Translated: CASSVGGVETEAFF.

The chain joins TRBV9 to TRBJ2-3; perhaps TRBD2 as D (5 bases). In germline, CDR1 is SGDLS, CDR2 YYNGEE. The length of the CDR3 is 14 residues. Trimming took off 0 bases at V and 1 base at J, with 6 bases between the two ends. CDR3 sequence: CASSVARGTDTQYF. The CDR3 nucleotides are TGTGCCAGCAGCGTAGCGAGGGGCACAGATACGCAGTATTTT.

The CDR3 DNA reads as TGTGCCAGCAGCTTGAAGTCAGGGGCTATTTATGGCTACACCTTC. The encoded protein is CASSLKSGAIYGYTF. The chain combines TRBV5-5 with TRBJ1-2; D may be TRBD1 (6 bases). V shed 1 base and J shed 5 bases, with 15 bases lying between them. Germline V gives CDR1 SGHKS, CDR2 YYEKEE (reference sequence). The CDR3 consists of 15 residues. Using reference TRBV5-5 and TRBJ1-2 for the parts outside the CDR3, the full variable domain is DAGVTQSPTHLIKTRGQQVTLRCSPISGHKSVSWYQQVLGQGPQFIFQYYEKEERGRGNFPDRFSARQFPNYSSELNVNALLLGDSALYLCASSLKSGAIYGYTFGSGTRLTVV.

This chain links TRBV6-5 with TRBJ1-5; no definite D call. V was pared by 2 bases and J by 4 bases, with 15 bases between. This CDR3 region has 16 residues. The germline CDR1 and CDR2 sequences are MNHEY and SVGAGI. CDR3 amino acids: CASSYDLRVLNQPQHF. In nucleotides, the CDR3 is TGTGCCAGCAGTTACGATTTAAGGGTACTAAATCAGCCCCAGCATTTT.

The chain is built from TRBV18 and TRBJ2-1, with a weak D call TRBD2 (5 bases). This CDR3 comprises 14 residues. V was shortened by 4 bases and J by 2 bases, with 9 bases between the two germline ends. Germline V gives CDR1 KGHSH, CDR2 LQKENI. The CDR3 loop reads CASSREKAYNEQFF. CDR3 bases: TGTGCCAGCTCACGGGAGAAAGCCTACAATGAGCAGTTCTTC.

The gene calls are TRBV7-9 and TRBJ2-2, with D unclear. There are 14 residues in the CDR3. Trimming shortened V by 7 bases and J by 0 bases, and 9 bases separated the two germline ends. The germline V gene encodes CDR1 SEHNR and CDR2 FQNEAQ (reference sequence). The CDR3 nucleotides are TGTGCCAGCAAGGCGTGGACGAACACCGGGGAGCTGTTTTTT. Its protein is CASKAWTNTGELFF.

The J gene is TRBJ1-5, the V gene TRBV27, with TRBD1 identical over 8 bases. Per the germline V gene, CDR1 is MNHEY and CDR2 is SMNVEV (reference sequence). V lost 3 bases and J lost 4; bases outside the gene matches: 2. This CDR3 contains 14 residues. CDR3: CASSLQGANQPQHF. CDR3 in DNA: TGTGCCAGCAGTTTGCAGGGGGCAAATCAGCCCCAGCATTTT.

This clone was seen a single time. The CDR3 DNA sequence: TGTGCCAGCAGTCTGGGGGGAGGCAATCAGCCCCAGCATTTT. Protein product: CASSLGGGNQPQHF. The genes are TRBV7-8 and TRBJ1-5; weak D call: TRBD1 (5 bases). CDR1 and CDR2 from the germline V gene are SGHVS and FQNEAQ. The CDR3 has 14 residues. V gave up 6 bases and J gave up 2 bases, with 11 bases separating them.

This chain connects TRBV5-1 to TRBJ2-1, with 15 bases aligning to TRBD2. V shed 5 bases, J shed 4 bases, and the junction held 4 bases outside the gene matches. Germline V gene data show CDR1 as SGHRS and CDR2 as YFSETQ. The CDR3 sequence is 16 residues long. CDR3 region: CASREGTSGRYNEQFF. CDR3 nucleotides: TGCGCCAGCAGGGAGGGGACTAGCGGGAGGTACAATGAGCAGTTCTTC. The entire variable domain, with the rest obtained from reference TRBV5-1 and TRBJ2-1, is as follows: KAGVTQTPRYLIKTRGQQVTLSCSPISGHRSVSWYQQTPGQGLQFLFEYFSETQRNKGNFPGRFSGRQFSNSRSEMNVSTLELGDSALYLCASREGTSGRYNEQFFGPGTRLTVL.

This chain uses TRBV6-5 with TRBJ1-3, with 9 positions matching TRBD1. Per the germline V gene, CDR1 is MNHEY and CDR2 is SVGAGI. The CDR3 loop spans 16 amino acids. V gave up 4 bases and J gave up 0 bases; unmatched junction bases: 4. The CDR3 spells CASSSDRGRSGNTIYF. CDR3 sequence (DNA): TGTGCCAGCAGTTCGGACAGGGGCCGCTCTGGAAACACCATATATTTT.